Each of the 9 T cell receptor beta chains below was sequenced from the same sample in a study of CD8+ T cells in alopecia areata. Extracted RNA was reverse transcribed into cDNA, the sequencing template. Profiled with immunoSEQ multiplex PCR; TCRdb holds only in-frame clones, not every one. This sample has about 190,000 clones, with 60% found just once. The sample's treatment: oral pan-JAK inhibitor, 5-10 mg twice daily. Sequencing was performed on CD4+ T cells sorted from blood, taken at week 24, from a patient treated with tofacitinib. Source of these receptors: a human donor with alopecia areata.

This chain uses TRBV30 with TRBJ1-5, with D unclear. The CDR3 is made up of 14 amino acids. V was clipped by 0 bases and J by 7 bases, with 13 bases between them. The germline V gene encodes CDR1 GTSNPN and CDR2 SVGIG (reference sequence). The CDR3 reads CAWSVEGGRQPQHF. DNA of the CDR3: TGTGCCTGGAGTGTTGAGGGAGGGAGACAGCCCCAGCATTTT.

The chain recombines TRBV5-1 with TRBJ2-3; possible D gene TRBD2, 5 bases. The CDR3 sequence is 14 residues long. Germline values: CDR1 SGHRS, CDR2 YFSETQ. V lost 4 bases and J lost 2, with 11 bases in between. The CDR3 here is CASSPEGFTDTQYF. The CDR3 DNA sequence: TGCGCCAGCAGCCCTGAGGGCTTCACAGATACGCAGTATTTT.

This clone was counted between two and nine times. The CDR3 DNA reads TGCGCCAGCAGCCCCGCACGACAGGGGGGCACTGAAGCTTTCTTT. Translating gives CASSPARQGGTEAFF. The V and J genes are TRBV5-1 and TRBJ1-1; 9 bases line up with TRBD1. This CDR3 is built from 15 residues. The V segment lost 4 bases and the J segment 4 bases; nucleotides outside the gene matches: 8. CDR1 SGHRS and CDR2 YFSETQ come from the germline V gene.

V is TRBV27 and J is TRBJ2-1; 8 bases match TRBD2. The V gene's germline CDR1 is MNHEY and CDR2 SMNVEV (reference sequence). The CDR3 is 15 residues long. V lost 3 bases to trimming and J lost 3 bases; unmatched junction nucleotides: 4. CDR3 in amino acids: CASSLRGAFYNEQFF. The CDR3 DNA follows: TGTGCCAGCAGTTTGCGGGGGGCCTTCTACAATGAGCAGTTCTTC.

The rearrangement uses TRBV27 and TRBJ2-1, with D perhaps assigned TRBD1 or TRBD2 (5 bases each). This CDR3 has 15 residues. Trimming removed 1 base from V and 7 bases from J, with 14 bases in between. Germline loops: CDR1 MNHEY, CDR2 SMNVEV (reference sequence). The CDR3 is CASSLFGAAGNEQFF. The CDR3 region has the DNA TGTGCCAGCAGTTTATTTGGGGCCGCGGGTAATGAGCAGTTCTTC.

The chain has TRBV29-1 and TRBJ2-3; no clear D gene. The ends were cut back, 8 bases at V and 4 bases at J, with 16 bases in the middle. The CDR3 spans 13 residues. Germline V gives CDR1 SQVTM, CDR2 ANQGSEA. The CDR3 region is CSHVSRSSDTQYF. Written as DNA, the CDR3 is TGCAGCCACGTGAGTCGCTCCTCAGATACGCAGTATTTT.

This clone occurred a few times. The rearrangement joins TRBV6-1 to TRBJ2-7; 8 bases are a match to TRBD1. Germline CDR1 and CDR2: MNHNS and SASEGT. The CDR3 extends over 15 amino acids. Unmatched junction bases numbered 4, after V lost 0 bases and J lost 3 bases. The CDR3 loop is CASSEAGTGLYEQYF. CDR3 in DNA: TGTGCCAGCAGTGAAGCCGGGACAGGCCTCTACGAGCAGTACTTC.

This clone was recorded at least ten times. V usage is TRBV28 and J usage is TRBJ2-1; D perhaps matches TRBD1 (6 bases). Germline CDR1 reads MDHEN; CDR2 reads SYDVKM. Trimming took 8 bases from V and 4 from J, leaving 18 bases between them. The CDR3 runs 15 residues. Written as DNA, the CDR3 is TGTGCCAGCCAGGACATTTTGGGGGCTTACAATGAGCAGTTCTTC. Amino acids: CASQDILGAYNEQFF.

This clone was seen a few times. This rearrangement joins TRBV7-3 to TRBJ1-6; 8 bases are shared with TRBD1. CDR1 and CDR2 from the germline V gene are SGHTA and FQGTGA. CDR3 length equals 14 residues. After removal of 5 bases from V and 7 bases from J, the junction contained 4 bases not matched to a gene. The chain's CDR3 is CASSQTGVNSPLHF. CDR3 bases: TGTGCCAGCAGCCAGACAGGGGTAAATTCACCCCTCCACTTT.